This T cell receptor beta chain was sequenced during a study of spatial heterogeneity in lung cancer. This clonotype has ten or more counts. At one end the junction does not follow the germline gene, possibly because of a read error. The CDR3 runs to 13 residues. Germline assignment: CDR1 SGHDN and CDR2 FVKESK. A single record per CDR3 protein comes from TCRdb applying MiXCR to the 5' RACE reads. The data contain roughly 25,000 distinct CDR3 sequences, over 6% of them singletons. Regarding time point: sample taken at primary tumor resection. There were 72 donors, all of them untreated patients with early-stage non-small cell lung cancer.

Sequences were derived from PBMCs, sampled at surgery. V and J are TRBV14 and TRBJ2-1; 8 bases match TRBD2. This TCR was recovered from a male donor with early-stage non-small cell lung cancer. Here the CDR3 DNA reads TGTGCCAGCAGCCAGGGTTCCGGGACTAGTTGGATCTTC. The encoded protein is CASSQGSGTSWIF.